These 31 T cell receptor beta chains originate from one sample sequenced in a study of T cells in Graves' hyperthyroidism and ophthalmopathy. Amplified TCR beta CDR3 regions derived from RNA transcripts. HTBI primers were used for first-round RT-PCR of the TCR CDR3. TCRdb re-called the multiplex PCR reads through MiXCR, storing one row per CDR3 protein. Altogether 500,000 to 600,000 distinct CDR3 sequences are present, roughly 21% being singletons, with the ten largest covering less than 55%. Sequenced input: blood. The receptor set was obtained from a man aged 35-49 years with Graves' ophthalmopathy.

The table lists this clonotype with many counts. V usage is TRBV7-9 and J usage is TRBJ1-2; D is perhaps TRBD1 (5 bases). Trimming removed 4 bases at V and 3 bases at J, with 15 bases between. The CDR3 extends over 15 amino acids. Germline loops: CDR1 SEHNR, CDR2 FQNEAQ (reference sequence). This chain's CDR3 is CASSSARDVDYGYTF. The DNA of the CDR3 is TGTGCCAGCAGCTCGGCCCGGGACGTTGACTATGGCTACACCTTC.

This clonotype was recorded many times. V is TRBV28 and J is TRBJ1-2, with a possible D match to TRBD1 (5 bases). The germline CDR1 and CDR2 sequences are MDHEN and SYDVKM. The CDR3 extends over 13 amino acids. Trimming shortened V by 3 bases and J by 4 bases, and 9 bases separated the two germline ends. CDR3 in DNA: TGTGCCAGCAGTTTCGGGGGTGGCTATGGCTACACCTTC. Amino acid sequence: CASSFGGGYGYTF.

This clonotype was counted ten times or more. The chain is built from TRBV28 and TRBJ2-7, with D possibly called TRBD1 or TRBD2 (5 bases each). Between the trimmed V and J ends, which lost 2 bases and 5 bases, there was a span of 13 bases. Germline CDR1 is MDHEN and CDR2 is SYDVKM. The CDR3 is 14 amino acids. CDR3: CASSLKVRGHEQYF. The CDR3 DNA follows: TGTGCCAGCAGTTTAAAGGTGAGGGGCCACGAGCAGTACTTC.

Many counts were recorded for this clonotype. CDR3 nucleotides: TGTGCCAGCAGGGGCAGGCTAGCCAAAAACATTCAGTACTTC. This encodes CASRGRLAKNIQYF. J is TRBJ2-4 and V is TRBV2; D not certain. V was clipped by 6 bases and J by 0 bases, with 9 bases between them. The CDR3 totals 14 residues. Germline CDR1 SNHLY, CDR2 FYNNEI.

The chain employs TRBV27 and TRBJ1-4; D possibly corresponds to TRBD1 (5 bases). Per the germline V gene, CDR1 is MNHEY and CDR2 is SMNVEV (reference sequence). CDR3 length: 12 amino acids. With 4 bases removed from V and 9 bases from J, the gap between germline ends came to 9 bases. CDR3 sequence: CASSSWGKKLFF. CDR3 bases: TGTGCCAGCAGTTCTTGGGGGAAAAAACTGTTTTTT.

This clonotype was counted ten times or more. The chain joins TRBV30 to TRBJ1-4; no reliable D call. V was pared by 5 bases and J by 7 bases, with 11 bases between. CDR3 length: 12 amino acids. CDR1 is GTSNPN, CDR2 SVGIG, per germline (reference sequence). This CDR3 reads CAWGRGGEKLFF. The CDR3 DNA reads as TGTGCCTGGGGACGCGGAGGTGAAAAACTGTTTTTT.

The sample holds many counts of this clonotype. V usage is TRBV2 and J usage is TRBJ2-5; the D gene is possibly TRBD1 (6 bases). V gave up 6 bases and J gave up 7 bases, with 21 bases separating them. The CDR3 is 15 amino acids. Germline CDR1 is SNHLY and CDR2 is FYNNEI. The CDR3 DNA sequence: TGTGCCAGCAGCCGCAGGGGCGCCGTAGGGGGGACCCAGTACTTC. Its protein is CASSRRGAVGGTQYF.

The chain employs TRBV29-1 and TRBJ1-2; D remains ambiguous. V lost 7 bases and J 4 bases, leaving 10 bases between the germline ends. The CDR3 length is 11 residues. From germline, CDR1 is SQVTM and CDR2 ANQGSEA. CDR3 bases: TGCAGCGCCCCGGCCGTCTATGGCTACACCTTC. Translating gives CSAPAVYGYTF.

This clonotype was recorded at least ten times. The chain carries TRBV11-2 and TRBJ2-1; D ambiguous. Per the germline V gene, CDR1 is SGHAT and CDR2 is FQNNGV. V lost 0 bases and J lost 10, with 10 bases in between. The CDR3 sequence is 13 residues long. Here the CDR3 DNA reads TGTGCCAGCAGCTTAGAGGGCAGCAGGGAGCAGTTCTTC. Translating it yields CASSLEGSREQFF.

This clonotype was counted many times. The V and J genes are TRBV15 and TRBJ1-1; no definite D call. The CDR3 loop spans 15 amino acids. Looked up from germline, CDR1 is LNHNV and CDR2 is YYDKDF (reference sequence). Trimming removed 1 base at V and 7 bases at J, with 16 bases between. The CDR3 is CATSRAEGLDLEAFF. DNA for the CDR3: TGTGCCACCAGCAGAGCCGAGGGTCTGGACCTTGAAGCTTTCTTT.

This clonotype was observed a handful of times. This rearrangement joins TRBV20-1 to TRBJ1-5, with D possibly matching TRBD1 (6 bases). Germline V gene lookup returns CDR1 DFQATT and CDR2 SNEGSKA (reference sequence). V lost 6 bases to trimming and J lost 3 bases, with 15 bases between them. The CDR3 has 14 amino acids. CDR3 region: CSASRTGFNQPQHF. The CDR3 region has the DNA TGCAGTGCCTCTCGAACAGGGTTCAATCAGCCCCAGCATTTT.

This clonotype was counted many times. The chain recombines TRBV2 with TRBJ1-2; no definite D call. Looked up from germline, CDR1 is SNHLY and CDR2 is FYNNEI. Trimming left V 7 bases short and J 1 base short, with 13 bases between. This CDR3 comprises 14 residues. CDR3 coding DNA: TGTGCCAGCATTCCTCCCCGGGTTAACTATGGCTACACCTTC. Translated: CASIPPRVNYGYTF. Using reference TRBV2 and TRBJ1-2 for the parts outside the CDR3, the full variable domain is EPEVTQTPSHQVTQMGQEVILRCVPISNHLYFYWYRQILGQKVEFLVSFYNNEISEKSEIFDDQFSVERPDGSNFTLKIRSTKLEDSAMYFCASIPPRVNYGYTFGSGTRLTVV.

This clonotype has more than one count but fewer than ten. A read error may account for a junction end that differs from germline. The rearrangement joins TRBV7-8 to TRBJ1-1; D remains unclear. The germline gives CDR1 SGHVS, CDR2 FQNEAQ. The CDR3 runs 14 residues. CDR3 amino acids: CASRLAYVDTEAFF. The CDR3 bases are TGTGCCAGCAGATTAGCGTACGTTGACACTGAAGCTTTCTTT.

This clonotype was seen at least ten times. The chain uses TRBV3-1 and TRBJ2-5, with D unclear. The V and J ends lost 10 bases and 0 bases respectively, with 15 bases between them. This CDR3 spans 14 amino acids. Germline V lookup: CDR1 LGHDT, CDR2 YNNKEL (reference sequence). The CDR3 nucleotides are TGTGCCACCTCTCCGCTCCAGTACCAAGAGACCCAGTACTTC. This encodes CATSPLQYQETQYF.

This clonotype was observed many times. V gene TRBV27 combines with J gene TRBJ2-1; 8 nucleotides align to TRBD1. This CDR3 contains 15 residues. Looked up from germline, CDR1 is MNHEY and CDR2 is SMNVEV (reference sequence). V was pared by 5 bases and J by 6 bases, with 9 bases of the junction left unmatched. CDR3 amino acids: CASSPQGAVRNEQFF. CDR3 DNA sequence: TGTGCCAGCAGTCCCCAGGGGGCGGTACGCAATGAGCAGTTCTTC.

J is TRBJ2-7 and V is TRBV20-1; D tentatively fits TRBD1 or TRBD2 (5 bases each). Trimming took off 2 bases at V and 3 bases at J, with 11 bases between the two ends. Germline V gene sequence: CDR1 DFQATT, CDR2 SNEGSKA (reference sequence). CDR3 length: 13 amino acids. The CDR3 DNA reads as TGCAGTGCTAGATACCGGGGCAACTACGAGCAGTACTTC. This codes for CSARYRGNYEQYF.

The V and J genes are TRBV9 and TRBJ2-7; TRBD1 might be the D (5 bases). The CDR3 consists of 17 residues. Trimming cost V 0 bases and J 5 bases, with 21 bases left between them. Germline V gene lookup returns CDR1 SGDLS and CDR2 YYNGEE. CDR3 residues: CASSVGSLAGHSNEQYF. The CDR3 region has the DNA TGTGCCAGCAGCGTAGGGTCCTTGGCAGGGCATTCGAACGAGCAGTACTTC.

This clonotype came up many times. The DNA for the CDR3 is TGTGCCAGCAGCTCCTGGACTAGCTCGTACGAGCAGTACTTC. Its translation: CASSSWTSSYEQYF. This sequence joins TRBV11-1 and TRBJ2-7; 8 nucleotides line up with TRBD2. The CDR3 has 14 amino acids. After removal of 4 bases from V and 4 bases from J, the junction contained 6 bases not matched to a gene. Looked up from germline, CDR1 is SGHAT and CDR2 is FQDESV (reference sequence). Filled out from reference TRBV11-1 and TRBJ2-7, the complete variable domain reads EAEVAQSPRYKITEKSQAVAFWCDPISGHATLYWYRQILGQGPELLVQFQDESVVDDSQLPKDRFSAERLKGVDSTLKIQPAELGDSAMYLCASSSWTSSYEQYFGPGTRLTVT.

The chain combines TRBV10-3 with TRBJ1-6; D is undetermined. This CDR3 is 13 amino acids long. Trimming took off 7 bases at V and 4 bases at J, with 8 bases between the two ends. Germline CDR1 reads ENHRY; CDR2 reads SYGVKD. CDR3 loop: CAIKSFYNSPLHF. The CDR3 DNA reads TGTGCCATCAAGTCCTTTTATAATTCACCCCTCCACTTT.

The chain is built from TRBV6-1 and TRBJ1-2; 7 bases line up with TRBD1. Germline loops: CDR1 MNHNS, CDR2 SASEGT. V gave up 7 bases and J gave up 7 bases; unmatched junction bases: 12. The CDR3 is made up of 14 amino acids. CDR3 in amino acids: CASTLSQGVGGYTF. In DNA form, the CDR3 reads TGTGCCAGCACCCTCTCTCAGGGGGTGGGTGGCTACACCTTC.

V gene TRBV4-1 combines with J gene TRBJ2-4, with TRBD2 as a possible D gene (7 bases). There are 14 residues in the CDR3. Germline CDR1 MGHRA, CDR2 YSYEKL. V dropped 3 bases and J dropped 8 bases, with 14 bases sitting between them. CDR3 DNA: TGCGCCAGCAGCCATGCGGGGGCAGCGGACATTCAGTACTTC. Its translation: CASSHAGAADIQYF.

This clonotype was found a few times. This clone may be a read error of a much larger clone one base away. The chain uses TRBV28 and TRBJ2-4, with a weak D call TRBD1 (5 bases). Germline V gives CDR1 MDHEN, CDR2 SYDVKM. CDR3 length: 17 residues. Trimming shortened V by 4 bases and J by 0 bases, and 16 bases separated the two germline ends. CDR3 sequence reads: CASSSQGTGVAKNIQYF. In nucleotides, the CDR3 is TGTGCCAGCAGTTCCCAGGGAACGGGTGTAGCCAAAAACATTCAGTACTTC.

The V gene is TRBV9, the J gene TRBJ2-2, with D tentatively TRBD1 (8 bases). This CDR3 has 16 amino acids. Trimming pared 3 bases from V and 4 bases from J, leaving 16 bases between. Germline V gene lookup returns CDR1 SGDLS and CDR2 YYNGEE. CDR3 bases: TGTGCCAGCAGCGCCGGGGGGACAGGTGTCACCGGGGAGCTGTTTTTT. Protein sequence: CASSAGGTGVTGELFF.

This chain joins TRBV27 and TRBJ2-3, with D unresolved. The CDR3 loop spans 12 amino acids. Germline V CDR1 and CDR2: MNHEY, SMNVEV (reference sequence). V shed 3 bases and J shed 4 bases, with 5 bases lying between them. The CDR3 spells CASSFLSDTQYF. The CDR3 DNA follows: TGTGCCAGCAGTTTTCTGTCAGATACGCAGTATTTT.

In nucleotides, the CDR3 is TGTGCCAGCATTGGGATCCTGAACACCGGGGAGCTGTTTTTT. It is translated as CASIGILNTGELFF. The chain has TRBV28 and TRBJ2-2; D gene unclear. CDR1 is MDHEN and CDR2 is SYDVKM in the germline V gene. CDR3 length: 14 residues. Deletions cut 7 bases from V and 1 base from J, with 10 bases between.

This clonotype has a handful of counts. The CDR3 is CASSRALGQVTYEQYF. As DNA, the CDR3 is TGTGCCAGCAGCCGCGCACTCGGACAGGTTACCTACGAGCAGTACTTC. The rearrangement links TRBV3-1 to TRBJ2-7, with 7 bases aligning to TRBD1. The CDR3 length is 16 residues. Germline CDR1 reads LGHDT; CDR2 reads YNNKEL (reference sequence). V shed 4 bases, J shed 2 bases, and the junction held 11 bases outside the gene matches.

This clonotype was picked up a small number of times. The chain has TRBV20-1 and TRBJ2-3, with 8 nucleotides matching TRBD2. This CDR3 comprises 13 residues. With 5 bases clipped from V and 3 bases from J, the junction kept 4 bases outside the gene matches. CDR1 DFQATT and CDR2 SNEGSKA come from the germline V gene (reference sequence). The CDR3 loop reads CSAPGTRTDTQYF. The CDR3 nucleotides are TGCAGTGCTCCCGGGACTAGGACAGATACGCAGTATTTT.

This clonotype turned up a few times. The CDR3 is CASSSVQGQGYNEQFF. The CDR3 bases are TGTGCCAGCAGCTCCGTCCAGGGACAGGGCTACAATGAGCAGTTCTTC. This chain joins TRBV4-2 and TRBJ2-1, with TRBD1 identical over 9 bases. This CDR3 region has 16 residues. Germline CDR1 is LGHNA and CDR2 is YNFKEQ. V was pared by 5 bases and J by 3 bases, with 8 bases of the junction left unmatched.

The chain is built from TRBV7-7 and TRBJ2-2; a possible D gene is TRBD2 (6 bases). CDR1 and CDR2 from the germline V gene are SSHAT and FNYEAQ (reference sequence). The CDR3 runs to 14 residues. The CDR3 region is CASQAGDYTGELFF. The CDR3 region has the DNA TGTGCTAGCCAAGCTGGGGACTACACCGGGGAGCTGTTTTTT.

This clonotype was observed a handful of times. CDR3 residues: CASSYSATSTTPRYF. CDR3 in DNA: TGTGCCAGCAGTTACAGTGCGACTAGCACTACCCCCAGGTATTTT. V and J are TRBV6-6 and TRBJ2-3, with 7 bases lining up with TRBD2. Per germline, CDR1 MNHNY and CDR2 SVGAGI (reference sequence). V lost 2 bases to trimming and J lost 14 bases; unmatched junction nucleotides: 16. The CDR3 sequence is 15 residues long.

This clonotype was picked up many times. The CDR3 here is CASSYLGRSSYEQYF. As DNA, the CDR3 is TGTGCCAGCAGTTACCTCGGACGGAGCTCCTACGAGCAGTACTTC. This chain uses TRBV28 with TRBJ2-7; D not certain. CDR1 and CDR2 (germline): MDHEN, SYDVKM. The V gene lost 4 bases and the J gene lost 0 bases, with 13 bases spanning the gap. The CDR3 runs 15 residues.